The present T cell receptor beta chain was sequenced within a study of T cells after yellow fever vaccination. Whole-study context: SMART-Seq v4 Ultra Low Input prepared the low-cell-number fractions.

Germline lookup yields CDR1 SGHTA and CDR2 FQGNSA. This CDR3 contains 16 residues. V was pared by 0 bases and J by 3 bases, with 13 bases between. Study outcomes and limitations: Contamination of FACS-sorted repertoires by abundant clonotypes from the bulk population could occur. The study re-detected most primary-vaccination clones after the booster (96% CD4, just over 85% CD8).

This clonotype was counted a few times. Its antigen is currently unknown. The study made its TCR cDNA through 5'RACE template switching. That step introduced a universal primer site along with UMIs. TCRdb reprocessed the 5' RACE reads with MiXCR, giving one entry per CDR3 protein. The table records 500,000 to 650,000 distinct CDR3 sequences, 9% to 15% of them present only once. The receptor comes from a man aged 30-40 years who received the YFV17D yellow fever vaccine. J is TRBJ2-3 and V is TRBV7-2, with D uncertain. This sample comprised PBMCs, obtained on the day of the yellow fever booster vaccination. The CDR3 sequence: CASSLAPRARTDTQYF. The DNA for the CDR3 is TGTGCCAGCAGCTTAGCGCCTAGGGCCCGAACAGATACGCAGTATTTT.